The subject of this entry is one T cell receptor beta chain. The antigen remains undetermined. The assay used was immunoSEQ (version v3.0), run at survey level. Sequencing targeted roughly 35,000-50,000 T-cell genomes per sample. Using immunoSEQ multiplex PCR, the repertoire was profiled, and TCRdb retains in-frame clones only, with some absent. The sample includes fewer than 45,000 clones, roughly 88% of them seen just once. These data are taken from a study of long-term antiretroviral therapy in people with HIV. Study summary: When the earliest samples were collected, ART was typically delayed until CD4 counts fell.

CDR3 length equals 15 residues. V gave up 3 bases and J gave up 3 bases; unmatched junction bases: 2. Germline loops: CDR1 KGHSH, CDR2 LQKENI. Study-level findings and limits: Clones expanded before ART dominated the repertoire at all time points.

Inclusion required at least two post-ART and at least one pre-ART PBMC samples. The sample was unsorted PBMCs, taken 2.2 years after starting antiretroviral therapy. The gene calls are TRBV18 and TRBJ1-5, with 10 bases lining up with TRBD1. The receptor's source is a man aged 18 to 29 with HIV. CDR3 DNA: TGTGCCAGCTCACCTGGACAGGGGGTCAATCAGCCCCAGCATTTT. It translates to CASSPGQGVNQPQHF.